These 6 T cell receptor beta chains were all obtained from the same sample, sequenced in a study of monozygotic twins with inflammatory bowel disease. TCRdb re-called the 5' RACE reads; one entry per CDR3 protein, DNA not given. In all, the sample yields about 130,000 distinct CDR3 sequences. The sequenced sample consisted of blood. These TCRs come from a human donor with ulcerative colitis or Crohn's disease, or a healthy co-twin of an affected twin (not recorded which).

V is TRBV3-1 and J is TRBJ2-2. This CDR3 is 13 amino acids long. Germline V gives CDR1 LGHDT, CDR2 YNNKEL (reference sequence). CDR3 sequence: CASSLGRPGELFF.

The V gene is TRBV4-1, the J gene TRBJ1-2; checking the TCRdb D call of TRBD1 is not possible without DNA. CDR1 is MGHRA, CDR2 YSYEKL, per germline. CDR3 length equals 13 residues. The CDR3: CASRPTGSPGYTF.

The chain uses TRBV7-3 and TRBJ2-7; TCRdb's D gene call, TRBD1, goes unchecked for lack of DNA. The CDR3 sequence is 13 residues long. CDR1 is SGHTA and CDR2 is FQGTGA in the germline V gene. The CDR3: CASSLNQGNEQYF. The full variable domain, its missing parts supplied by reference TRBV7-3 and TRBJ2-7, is GAGVSQTPSNKVTEKGKYVELRCDPISGHTALYWYRQSLGQGPEFLIYFQGTGAADDSGLPNDRFFAVRPEGSVSTLKIQRTERGDSAVYLCASSLNQGNEQYFGPGTRLTVT.

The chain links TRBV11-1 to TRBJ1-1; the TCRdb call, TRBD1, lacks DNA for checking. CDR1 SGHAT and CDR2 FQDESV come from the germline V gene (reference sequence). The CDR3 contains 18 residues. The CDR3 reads CASSLTMGQVTMNTEAFF.

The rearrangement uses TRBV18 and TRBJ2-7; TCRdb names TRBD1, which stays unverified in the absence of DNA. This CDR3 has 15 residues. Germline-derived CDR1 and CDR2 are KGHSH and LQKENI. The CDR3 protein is CASSQPGLRGYEQYF.

CDR3 amino acids: CASSRGQSQETQYF. V usage is TRBV5-6 and J usage is TRBJ2-5; no DNA is available, so the TRBD1 call from TCRdb remains unchecked. This CDR3 spans 14 amino acids. CDR1 and CDR2 (germline): SGHDT, YYEEEE.